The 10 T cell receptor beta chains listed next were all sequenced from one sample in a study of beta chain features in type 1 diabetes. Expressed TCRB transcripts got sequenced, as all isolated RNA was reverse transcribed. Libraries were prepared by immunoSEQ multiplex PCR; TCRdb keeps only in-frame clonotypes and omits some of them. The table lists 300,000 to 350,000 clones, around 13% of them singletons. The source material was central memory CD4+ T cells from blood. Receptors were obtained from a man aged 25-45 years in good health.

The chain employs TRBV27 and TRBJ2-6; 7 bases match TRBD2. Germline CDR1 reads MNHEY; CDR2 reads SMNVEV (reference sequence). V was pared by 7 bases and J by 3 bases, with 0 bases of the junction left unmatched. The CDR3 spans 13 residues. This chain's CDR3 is CASTGGGANVLTF. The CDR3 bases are TGTGCCAGCACGGGAGGTGGGGCCAACGTCCTGACTTTC.

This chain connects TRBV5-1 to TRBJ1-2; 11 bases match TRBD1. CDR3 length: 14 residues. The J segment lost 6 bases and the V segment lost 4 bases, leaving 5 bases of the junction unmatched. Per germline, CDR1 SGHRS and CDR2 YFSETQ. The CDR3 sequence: CASSEGQGVNGYTF. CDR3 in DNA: TGCGCCAGCAGCGAGGGACAGGGGGTGAATGGCTACACCTTC.

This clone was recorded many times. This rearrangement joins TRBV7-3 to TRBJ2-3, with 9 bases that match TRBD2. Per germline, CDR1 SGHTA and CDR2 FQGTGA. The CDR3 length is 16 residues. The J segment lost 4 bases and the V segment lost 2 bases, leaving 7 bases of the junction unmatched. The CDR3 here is CASSLVGTSWPDTQYF. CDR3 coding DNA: TGTGCCAGCAGCTTAGTAGGGACTAGCTGGCCAGATACGCAGTATTTT.

CDR3 amino acids: CASSSGTGTTYEQYF. The DNA of the CDR3 is TGCGCCAGCAGCTCGGGGACAGGGACAACCTACGAGCAGTACTTC. This chain connects TRBV4-3 to TRBJ2-7; 9 positions agree with TRBD1. The germline V gene has CDR1 LGHNA and CDR2 YSLEER. The CDR3 is made up of 15 amino acids. V shed 5 bases, J shed 2 bases, and the junction held 7 bases outside the gene matches.

The CDR3 DNA sequence: TGTGCCAGCAGCGTATCGACCGGGGCCAACGTCCTGACTTTC. Amino acids: CASSVSTGANVLTF. V usage is TRBV9 and J usage is TRBJ2-6; D is undetermined. The V and J ends lost 1 base and 4 bases respectively, with 6 bases between them. The CDR3 is made up of 14 amino acids. Germline-derived CDR1 and CDR2 are SGDLS and YYNGEE.

CDR3 DNA sequence: TGTGCCAGCAGCTTACGGGGACGCAGGGGAGCTTTCTTT. This translates into CASSLRGRRGAFF. The chain links TRBV7-3 to TRBJ1-1; D possibly corresponds to TRBD1 (6 bases). Germline V gene sequence: CDR1 SGHTA, CDR2 FQGTGA. Trimming removed 2 bases at V and 10 bases at J, with 14 bases between. The CDR3 loop spans 13 amino acids.

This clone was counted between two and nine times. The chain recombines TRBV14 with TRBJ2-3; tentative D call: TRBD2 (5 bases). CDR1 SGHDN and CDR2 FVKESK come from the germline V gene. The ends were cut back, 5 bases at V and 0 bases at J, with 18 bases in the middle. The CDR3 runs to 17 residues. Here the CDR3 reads CASSSRGSRTSTDTQYF. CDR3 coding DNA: TGTGCCAGCAGCTCAAGAGGGTCCCGGACTAGCACAGATACGCAGTATTTT.

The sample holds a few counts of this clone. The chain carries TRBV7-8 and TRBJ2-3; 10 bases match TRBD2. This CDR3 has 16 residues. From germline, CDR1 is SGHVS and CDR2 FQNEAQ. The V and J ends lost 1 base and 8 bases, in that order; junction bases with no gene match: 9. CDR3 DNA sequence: TGTGCCAGCAGCTTAGGCACAGCGGGAGGGCCGGGTACGCAGTATTTT. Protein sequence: CASSLGTAGGPGTQYF.

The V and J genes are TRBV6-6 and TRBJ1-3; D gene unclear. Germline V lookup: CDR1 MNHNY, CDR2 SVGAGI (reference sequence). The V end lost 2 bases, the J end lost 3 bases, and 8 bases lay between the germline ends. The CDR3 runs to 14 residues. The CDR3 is CASSYKGNGNTIYF. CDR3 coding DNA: TGTGCCAGCAGTTACAAGGGAAATGGAAACACCATATATTTT.

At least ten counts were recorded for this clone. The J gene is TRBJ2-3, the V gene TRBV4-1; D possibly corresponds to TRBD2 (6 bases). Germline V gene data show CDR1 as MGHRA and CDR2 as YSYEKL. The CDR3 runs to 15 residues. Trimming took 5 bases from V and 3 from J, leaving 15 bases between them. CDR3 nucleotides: TGCGCCAGCAGCGGCCGAGGGAGGTGGACAGATACGCAGTATTTT. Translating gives CASSGRGRWTDTQYF.